The 19 T cell receptor beta chains given below trace back to one sample, sequenced in a study of T cell responses to AZD1222 COVID-19 vaccine. Profiled with immunoSEQ multiplex PCR; TCRdb holds only in-frame clones, not every one. The data hold 85,000 to 90,000 clones, with 88% observed a single time. The sequencing used peripheral blood, collected on day 0 of MenACWY control vaccination. The receptors were gathered from an adult in good health.

V gene TRBV11-3 combines with J gene TRBJ2-1; 9 positions match TRBD1. This CDR3 contains 16 residues. The germline gives CDR1 SGHNT, CDR2 YENEEA. V dropped 4 bases and J dropped 0; count of bases not matched to a gene: 4. The chain's CDR3 is CASSYGQGSSYNEQFF. CDR3 bases: TGTGCCAGCAGCTACGGACAGGGGAGCTCCTACAATGAGCAGTTCTTC. Looking up the rest from reference TRBV11-3 and TRBJ2-1 gives the full variable domain: EAGVVQSPRYKIIEKKQPVAFWCNPISGHNTLYWYLQNLGQGPELLIRYENEEAVDDSQLPKDRFSAERLKGVDSTLKIQPAELGDSAVYLCASSYGQGSSYNEQFFGPGTRLTVL.

V gene TRBV7-9 combines with J gene TRBJ2-7, with TRBD1 matching 7 bases. V was clipped by 7 bases and J by 2 bases; unmatched bases: 5. Germline V CDR1 and CDR2: SEHNR, FQNEAQ (reference sequence). The CDR3 contains 13 residues. The CDR3 DNA reads as TGTGCCAGCAAAATCGGGACAGCCTACGAGCAGTACTTC. Its protein product is CASKIGTAYEQYF.

This chain joins TRBV5-1 and TRBJ2-7; D is uncertain. The CDR3 has 14 amino acids. The V end lost 1 base, the J end lost 2 bases, and 10 bases lay between the germline ends. The germline V gene has CDR1 SGHRS and CDR2 YFSETQ. For the CDR3, the DNA is TGCGCCAGCAGCTTGAACGGCGGAGCCTACGAGCAGTACTTC. Amino acids: CASSLNGGAYEQYF.

The J gene is TRBJ2-7, the V gene TRBV5-6, with 7 nucleotides matching TRBD2. The junction had 8 bases not matched to a gene; V was cut back by 0 bases and J by 2 bases. Germline CDR1 SGHDT, CDR2 YYEEEE. This CDR3 contains 16 residues. The CDR3 sequence is CASSLVPAGSAYEQYF. The CDR3 DNA sequence: TGTGCCAGCAGCTTGGTACCAGCGGGGTCTGCCTACGAGCAGTACTTC.

The rearrangement joins TRBV6-5 to TRBJ2-5; D unclear. This CDR3 is built from 14 residues. CDR1 and CDR2 (germline): MNHEY, SVGAGI. V lost 4 bases to trimming and J lost 5 bases, with 14 bases between them. The CDR3 nucleotides read TGTGCCAGCAGTTTTCAATGGACCTCTGAGACCCAGTACTTC. It yields the protein CASSFQWTSETQYF.

The rearrangement uses TRBV9 and TRBJ2-7, with 10 bases fitting TRBD1. V lost 2 bases to trimming and J lost 2 bases; unmatched junction nucleotides: 1. In germline, CDR1 is SGDLS, CDR2 YYNGEE. The CDR3 runs to 14 residues. The CDR3: CASSVDRGPYEQYF. In DNA form, the CDR3 reads TGTGCCAGCAGCGTCGACAGGGGGCCCTACGAGCAGTACTTC.

The chain couples TRBV6-5 to TRBJ1-5, with a tentative D call TRBD1 (5 bases). Germline loops: CDR1 MNHEY, CDR2 SVGAGI. Trimming took 6 bases from V and 2 from J, leaving 8 bases between them. The CDR3 consists of 13 residues. CDR3 DNA sequence: TGTGCCAGCAGCGCGGGGGGCAATCAGCCCCAGCATTTT. Translating it yields CASSAGGNQPQHF.

The chain combines TRBV5-1 with TRBJ1-2; D uncertain. Trimming removed 0 bases from V and 3 bases from J, with 24 bases in between. The CDR3 consists of 19 residues. The germline gives CDR1 SGHRS, CDR2 YFSETQ. CDR3 sequence reads: CASSLEPSRALGSDYGYTF. Written as DNA, the CDR3 is TGCGCCAGCAGCTTGGAACCGTCCCGGGCCCTAGGGTCGGACTATGGCTACACCTTC.

The chain is built from TRBV3-1 (or the pseudogene TRBV3-2) and TRBJ2-3, with D unresolved. V was pared by 4 bases and J by 0 bases, with 11 bases between. Looked up from germline, CDR1 is LGHDT and CDR2 is YNNKEL (reference sequence). The CDR3 runs to 15 residues. The CDR3 protein is CASSPRLVSTDTQYF. The CDR3 nucleotides read TGTGCCAGCAGCCCACGGTTGGTTAGCACAGATACGCAGTATTTT.

Within the sample, this clone is large. The CDR3 region is CASSFASEQYF. The CDR3 bases are TGTGCCAGCAGCTTCGCATCCGAGCAGTACTTC. V is TRBV7-2 and J is TRBJ2-7; D unclear. Per the germline V gene, CDR1 is SGHTA and CDR2 is FQGNSA. This CDR3 is 11 amino acids long. Deletions cut 3 bases from V and 6 bases from J, with 6 bases between.

In the case of this clone: A junction boundary mismatches the germline segment, possibly from a read error. The chain uses TRBV6-1 and TRBJ1-2, with TRBD1 matching 7 bases. The CDR3 is made up of 12 amino acids. Germline V gives CDR1 MNHNS, CDR2 SASEGT. CDR3 sequence (DNA): TGTGCCAGCAGTGAAGCGTGGAGGGACAGAGTCTTC. This sequence encodes CASSEAWRDRVF.

This clone has just a few counts. This chain joins TRBV19 and TRBJ1-5, with D possibly matching TRBD1 (6 bases). The V and J ends lost 6 bases and 1 base respectively, with 19 bases between them. The CDR3 sequence is 17 residues long. Germline V CDR1 and CDR2: LNHDA, SQIVND (reference sequence). The chain's CDR3 is CASRTQGFEVSNQPQHF. For the CDR3, the DNA is TGTGCCAGTAGGACTCAGGGGTTCGAGGTGAGCAATCAGCCCCAGCATTTT. The full variable domain, rest sourced from reference TRBV19 and TRBJ1-5, is DGGITQSPKYLFRKEGQNVTLSCEQNLNHDAMYWYRQDPGQGLRLIYYSQIVNDFQKGDIAEGYSVSREKKESFPLTVTSAQKNPTAFYLCASRTQGFEVSNQPQHFGDGTRLSIL.

V gene TRBV7-2 combines with J gene TRBJ1-4, with 9 nucleotides matching TRBD1. V lost 6 bases and J lost 5; bases outside the gene matches: 7. The germline V gene encodes CDR1 SGHTA and CDR2 FQGNSA. The CDR3 is 15 amino acids. The CDR3 is CASRPGTGWNEKLFF. CDR3 nucleotide sequence: TGTGCCAGCAGGCCTGGGACAGGGTGGAATGAAAAACTGTTTTTT. The full variable domain, rest sourced from reference TRBV7-2 and TRBJ1-4, is GAGVSQSPSNKVTEKGKDVELRCDPISGHTALYWYRQSLGQGLEFLIYFQGNSAPDKSGLPSDRFSAERTGGSVSTLTIQRTQQEDSAVYLCASRPGTGWNEKLFFGSGTQLSVL.

The V call is TRBV2, the J call TRBJ2-7; D might be TRBD2 (6 bases). CDR3 length: 13 amino acids. Germline assignment: CDR1 SNHLY and CDR2 FYNNEI. The ends were cut back, 6 bases at V and 9 bases at J, with 18 bases in the middle. The CDR3 sequence is CASSGIWGERQYF. In DNA form, the CDR3 reads TGTGCCAGCAGCGGTATTTGGGGGGAGAGGCAGTACTTC.

This clone turned up a few times. The chain joins TRBV6-5 to TRBJ1-6, with a tentative D call TRBD1 (5 bases). Germline V gene data show CDR1 as MNHEY and CDR2 as SVGAGI. V dropped 6 bases and J dropped 4 bases, with 10 bases sitting between them. CDR3 length: 14 residues. CDR3 DNA sequence: TGTGCCAGCAGGACACAGGCTTATAATTCACCCCTCCACTTT. It is translated as CASRTQAYNSPLHF.

The chain recombines TRBV2 with TRBJ2-3, with D perhaps matching TRBD2 (5 bases). Deletions cut 1 base from V and 6 bases from J, with 17 bases between. Germline CDR1 SNHLY, CDR2 FYNNEI. The CDR3 extends over 16 amino acids. The CDR3 is CASSEVPGMRGDTQYF. CDR3 sequence (DNA): TGTGCCAGCAGTGAAGTACCGGGGATGAGAGGGGATACGCAGTATTTT.

The chain joins TRBV14 to TRBJ1-1; D uncertain. Per the germline V gene, CDR1 is SGHDN and CDR2 is FVKESK. This CDR3 has 15 amino acids. V lost 0 bases, J lost 1 base, and 9 bases lay in between. The CDR3 DNA sequence: TGTGCCAGCAGCCAAGATCAAAAGGAGAACACTGAAGCTTTCTTT. Amino acids: CASSQDQKENTEAFF. Complete variable domain (other parts from reference TRBV14 and TRBJ1-1): EAGVTQFPSHSVIEKGQTVTLRCDPISGHDNLYWYRRVMGKEIKFLLHFVKESKQDESGMPNNRFLAERTGGTYSTLKVQPAELEDSGVYFCASSQDQKENTEAFFGQGTRLTVV.

The CDR3 DNA reads as TGTGCCAGCAGCTCCGGGACAGGGTTGGATACGCAGTATTTT. It yields the protein CASSSGTGLDTQYF. The chain uses TRBV6-2 or TRBV6-3 and TRBJ2-3; TRBD1 aligns across 9 bases. The CDR3 has 14 amino acids. The junction had 7 bases not matched to a gene; V was cut back by 6 bases and J by 6 bases. Per the germline V gene, CDR1 is MNHEY and CDR2 is SVGEGT.

The CDR3 DNA reads TGTGCCAGCAGTGTAACAGGGGGCTCTGAAGCTTTCTTT. This translates into CASSVTGGSEAFF. The chain couples TRBV6-6 to TRBJ1-1; 9 bases match TRBD1. The germline gives CDR1 MNHNY, CDR2 SVGAGI (reference sequence). The CDR3 loop spans 13 amino acids. With 5 bases clipped from V and 6 bases from J, the junction kept 4 bases outside the gene matches.